This T cell receptor (beta chain) was sequenced during a study of blood T cell repertoires in COVID-19. Measured with immunoSEQ multiplex PCR; TCRdb has only the in-frame clones, and not every one. The sample has approximately 330,000 clones, 87% seen once. The germline CDR1 and CDR2 sequences are MRHNA and SNTAGT. The CDR3 extends over 13 amino acids. Trimming at V came to 6 bases and at J to 6 bases, leaving 3 bases not matched to a gene. The chain recombines TRBV6-4 with TRBJ2-2; the match to TRBD1 covers 8 bases. The source of this sequence is a man aged 25-45 years with COVID-19, enrolled during active disease. What was sequenced was peripheral blood. CDR3 sequence: CASSLQGAGELFF. CDR3 in DNA: TGTGCCAGCAGCCTACAGGGGGCCGGGGAGCTGTTTTTT.